Described below is a single T cell receptor (beta chain) sequence and its context. Assay: immunoSEQ multiplex PCR; the TCRdb copy retains only in-frame clones and omits some. Seen here are more than 100,000 clones, less than 95% observed once, and the top ten hold around 4.8%. The data were taken from a study of T cell responses to AZD1222 COVID-19 vaccine. This CDR3 has 14 amino acids. The V and J genes are TRBV21-1 and TRBJ1-5; the DNA was not compared with TRBD1, the D call given in the table. TRBV21-1 is flagged as a pseudogene. The receptor comes from an adult in good health. This sample comprised peripheral blood, obtained on day 0 of AZD1222 vaccination. CDR3 in amino acids: CASSKRQMEQPQHF. The CDR3 nucleotides are TGTGCCAGCAGCAAAAGACAGATGGAACAGCCCCAGCATTTT.